What follows are 15 T cell receptor beta chains derived from one specimen sequenced in a study of shared clonotypes between healthy human individuals. Using immunoSEQ multiplex PCR, the repertoire was profiled, and TCRdb retains in-frame clones only, with some absent. This table has roughly 2.5 million clones, around 94% appearing once. The sample consisted of naive CD4+ T cells sorted from blood. Subset in this sample: CD45RA+ positively selected. The origin of the receptors is a man in his late teens or twenties in good health.

V is TRBV5-4 and J is TRBJ2-1, with 10 nucleotides matching TRBD2. Losses at the gene ends were 4 bases for V and 4 bases for J; bases not matched to a gene: 5. CDR1 and CDR2 (germline): SGHNT, YYREEE (reference sequence). The CDR3 extends over 15 amino acids. The chain's CDR3 is CASSRRAGGYNEQFF. In DNA form, the CDR3 reads TGTGCCAGCAGCCGTCGAGCGGGGGGGTACAATGAGCAGTTCTTC.

This clone was counted a single time. The chain is built from TRBV9 and TRBJ2-7; the match to TRBD2 covers 7 bases. Germline-derived CDR1 and CDR2 are SGDLS and YYNGEE. V lost 4 bases and J lost 0; bases outside the gene matches: 4. This CDR3 has 14 residues. For the CDR3, the DNA is TGTGCCAGCAGCCCCCGACTAGCCTCCTACGAGCAGTACTTC. Amino acid sequence: CASSPRLASYEQYF.

This rearrangement joins TRBV11-2 to TRBJ2-1, with TRBD2 identical over 12 bases. Germline CDR1 SGHAT, CDR2 FQNNGV. This CDR3 contains 16 residues. V shed 4 bases, J shed 8 bases, and the junction held 9 bases outside the gene matches. The CDR3 DNA sequence: TGTGCCAGCAGCTGGTATGAGACTAGCGGGAGCGATGAGCAGTTCTTC. Translated, it gives CASSWYETSGSDEQFF.

The V call is TRBV5-4, the J call TRBJ2-1; D might be TRBD1 (5 bases). The CDR3 runs 14 residues. Per germline, CDR1 SGHNT and CDR2 YYREEE (reference sequence). Trimming took 0 bases from V and 7 from J, leaving 11 bases between them. CDR3 coding DNA: TGTGCCAGCAGCTTGGAGGGGATGGGGAATGAGCAGTTCTTC. Translated: CASSLEGMGNEQFF.

This chain links TRBV4-1 with TRBJ2-6, with 8 bases aligning to TRBD1. V was pared by 1 base and J by 0 bases, with 8 bases of the junction left unmatched. The CDR3 runs to 19 residues. Germline CDR1 reads MGHRA; CDR2 reads YSYEKL. CDR3 bases: TGCGCCAGCAGCCAAGTCCCGGGACAGGTGAGCTCTGGGGCCAACGTCCTGACTTTC. It yields the protein CASSQVPGQVSSGANVLTF.

This clone was recorded once. The chain has TRBV11-2 and TRBJ1-2; D is possibly TRBD1 (6 bases). CDR1 and CDR2 from the germline V gene are SGHAT and FQNNGV. The CDR3 length is 14 residues. V dropped 5 bases and J dropped 7 bases, with 17 bases sitting between them. CDR3 sequence reads: CASSPFLQGGGYTF. The CDR3 DNA follows: TGTGCCAGCAGCCCCTTCTTACAGGGAGGTGGCTACACCTTC.

This sequence joins TRBV7-8 and TRBJ2-5; 9 positions match TRBD1. CDR1 SGHVS and CDR2 FQNEAQ come from the germline V gene. J lost 1 base, V lost 6 bases, and 12 bases had no gene match. There are 17 residues in the CDR3. The CDR3 DNA sequence: TGTGCCAGCAGTTGTCTCGGGGACAGGGAACCCCAAGAGACCCAGTACTTC. It is translated as CASSCLGDREPQETQYF.

The V gene is TRBV30, the J gene TRBJ1-4; TRBD1 is a possible D gene (5 bases). The CDR3 totals 15 residues. Germline V lookup: CDR1 GTSNPN, CDR2 SVGIG (reference sequence). Trimming stripped 0 bases from V and 4 bases from J, with 12 bases between. The CDR3 protein is CAWSVETDNNEKLFF. The CDR3 DNA reads as TGTGCCTGGAGTGTCGAGACAGACAATAATGAAAAACTGTTTTTT.

This clone occurred a few times. Within the sample, other DNA sequences also encode this same CDR3. The gene calls are TRBV30 and TRBJ1-5; 9 bases fit TRBD1. V gave up 0 bases and J gave up 3 bases; unmatched junction bases: 3. CDR3 length: 15 residues. Germline lookup yields CDR1 GTSNPN and CDR2 SVGIG (reference sequence). CDR3 protein: CAWSVGTGNNQPQHF. Here the CDR3 DNA reads TGTGCCTGGAGTGTTGGGACAGGGAACAATCAGCCCCAGCATTTT.

A remark on this clone: This CDR3 is also generated by other DNA sequences in the sample. The chain combines TRBV28 with TRBJ2-6, with D uncertain. V was pared by 7 bases and J by 0 bases, with 4 bases between. Germline V gene lookup returns CDR1 MDHEN and CDR2 SYDVKM. The CDR3 extends over 13 amino acids. CDR3 DNA sequence: TGTGCCAGCACGACCTCTGGGGCCAACGTCCTGACTTTC. This translates into CASTTSGANVLTF.

The chain joins TRBV7-2 to TRBJ2-7; 7 positions match TRBD2. Trimming at V came to 5 bases and at J to 4 bases, leaving 11 bases not matched to a gene. This CDR3 comprises 15 residues. Per germline, CDR1 SGHTA and CDR2 FQGNSA. CDR3 DNA: TGTGCCAGCAGCCAACCCGGACTAGGTTTTTACGAGCAGTACTTC. Translated: CASSQPGLGFYEQYF.

V usage is TRBV30 and J usage is TRBJ2-4; 7 nucleotides match TRBD2. Germline V gives CDR1 GTSNPN, CDR2 SVGIG (reference sequence). V lost 0 bases to trimming and J lost 8 bases; unmatched junction nucleotides: 13. This CDR3 region has 16 residues. CDR3 residues: CAWSVMNLGGGDIQYF. CDR3 nucleotides: TGTGCCTGGAGTGTAATGAACCTTGGGGGGGGTGACATTCAGTACTTC.

The CDR3 is CASGRRGDYYEQYF. The CDR3 nucleotides read TGTGCCAGCGGAAGGCGGGGAGACTACTACGAGCAGTACTTC. The V call is TRBV5-6, the J call TRBJ2-7; a weak D match, TRBD2 (6 bases). Deletions cut 7 bases from V and 3 bases from J, with 17 bases between. The CDR3 is 14 amino acids. Germline-derived CDR1 and CDR2 are SGHDT and YYEEEE.

Note on this clone: Other DNA sequences in this specimen translate into the identical CDR3. The chain carries TRBV6-5 and TRBJ2-1; no reliable D call. This CDR3 comprises 11 residues. Trimming removed 9 bases from V and 8 bases from J, with 11 bases in between. Germline V gene data show CDR1 as MNHEY and CDR2 as SVGAGI. CDR3 amino acids: CASSPGYEQFF. Written as DNA, the CDR3 is TGTGCCAGTTCCCCGGGCTATGAGCAGTTCTTC.

The chain is built from TRBV21-1 and TRBJ2-1. TRBV21-1 is designated a pseudogene. This CDR3 contains 14 residues. In nucleotides, the CDR3 is TGTGCCAGCAGCCCCGGGGGCAATCACAATGAGCAGTTCTTC. Protein product: CASSPGGNHNEQFF.